In its sample, the clone carrying this TCR beta chain was seen many times. Its antigen is as yet unknown. The sample comes from a study of regulatory T cells in long-lasting Graves disease. Time point specified: newly diagnosed GD, antithyroid drugs for less than 3 months. The TCR library was made from RNA extracted from PBMCs. Findings and caveats of the study: Persistent disease exhibited a predilection for TRBV28, TRBJ1-2 and TRBJ2-5.

V lost 6 bases and J lost 2, with 12 bases in between. Germline-derived CDR1 and CDR2 are SNHLY and FYNNEI. The CDR3 is made up of 14 amino acids. In building TCR beta libraries, iRepertoire HTBI primers were used together with Arm-PCR of CDR3 regions. As originally analysed: In the combined samples, some 59 TRBV and 14 TRBJ segments were identified. From the multiplex PCR reads, TCRdb called clonotypes with MiXCR, one entry per CDR3 protein. These V and J calls derive from TCRdb rather than the authors' analysis. The table has more than 450,000 distinct CDR3 sequences, roughly 17% seen once; the top ten hold 9% to 15%. This sample also belongs to another study, concerning T cells in Graves' hyperthyroidism and ophthalmopathy. From that second work: HTBI primers drove first-round RT-PCR of the TCR CDR3.

Material: peripheral blood mononuclear cells (PBMCs), obtained at new diagnosis, from a patient treated with antithyroid drugs. The chain recombines TRBV2 with TRBJ2-3; TRBD1 is a possible D gene (5 bases). This sequence originates from a man in his forties with Graves disease. CDR3 loop: CASRQGRVTDTQYF. In DNA form, the CDR3 reads TGTGCCAGCAGGCAGGGCCGGGTCACAGATACGCAGTATTTT.